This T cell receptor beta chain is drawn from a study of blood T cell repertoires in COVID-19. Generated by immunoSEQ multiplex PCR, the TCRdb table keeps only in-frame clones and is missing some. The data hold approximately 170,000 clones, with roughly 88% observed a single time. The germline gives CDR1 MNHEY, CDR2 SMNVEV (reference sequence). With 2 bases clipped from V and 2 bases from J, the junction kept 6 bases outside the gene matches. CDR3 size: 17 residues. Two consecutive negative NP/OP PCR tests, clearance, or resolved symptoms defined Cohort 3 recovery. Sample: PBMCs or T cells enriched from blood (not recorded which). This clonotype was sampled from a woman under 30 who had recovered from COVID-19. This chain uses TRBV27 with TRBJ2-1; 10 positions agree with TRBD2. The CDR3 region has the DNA TGTGCCAGCAGTTTACGATCCGGGACTAGCGCCTACAATGAGCAGTTCTTC. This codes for CASSLRSGTSAYNEQFF.